This is a list of T cell receptor beta chains from one sample in a study of blood T cell repertoires in COVID-19. Here immunoSEQ multiplex PCR was the method, and the copy in TCRdb shows in-frame clones only, minus some. The repertoire consists of roughly 120,000 clones, with roughly 85% occurring once and the leading ten covering around a sixth. The sequencing sample was made of peripheral blood. The receptors were sampled from a woman aged 55-69 years with acute or convalescent COVID-19. The CDR3 runs from the conserved cysteine through the conserved F or W. A D gene is named only where the DNA matches it firmly. Where a row states a size, it is once, few, many or the class of an expanded clone; other rows omit it.

v_gene	j_gene	d_gene	abundance	CDR3aa	CDR3nt
TRBV6-6	TRBJ2-2	NA	NA	CASSYSTTGELFF	TGTGCCAGCAGTTACTCGACAACCGGGGAGCTGTTTTTT
TRBV9	TRBJ2-1	NA	NA	CASSVATGGKNNEQFF	TGTGCCAGCAGCGTTGCTACCGGGGGTAAAAACAATGAGCAGTTCTTC
TRBV7-2	TRBJ2-1	TRBD2	many	CASTQGAGLGGQNEQFF	TGTGCCAGCACCCAGGGAGCGGGACTAGGAGGGCAAAATGAGCAGTTCTTC
TRBV24-1	TRBJ2-1	NA	NA	CATSDPLGRGGNEQFF	TGTGCCACCAGTGACCCCCTGGGGCGAGGTGGCAATGAGCAGTTCTTC
TRBV6-6	TRBJ2-3	NA	NA	CASSSLPLSVEDTQYF	TGTGCCAGCAGTTCGCTGCCCTTATCGGTAGAGGATACGCAGTATTTT
TRBV30	TRBJ1-1	TRBD1	few	CAWRGQGGSEAFF	TGTGCCTGGAGGGGACAGGGTGGCTCTGAAGCTTTCTTT
TRBV9	TRBJ2-1	TRBD2	NA	CASSATGLAGPSSSYNEQFF	TGTGCCAGCAGCGCGACAGGACTAGCGGGACCGAGCAGCTCCTACAATGAGCAGTTCTTC
TRBV15	TRBJ2-2	TRBD1	few	CATSRGTGGNTGELFF	TGTGCCACCAGCAGGGGGACAGGGGGTAACACCGGGGAGCTGTTTTTT
TRBV3-1/TRBV3-2	TRBJ1-3	NA	once	CASSPGFGGNTIYF	TGTGCCAGCAGCCCAGGTTTTGGAGGAAACACCATATATTTT
TRBV19	TRBJ2-7	TRBD2	NA	CASKGGTSSYEQYF	TGTGCCAGTAAAGGCGGGACTAGCTCCTACGAGCAGTACTTC
TRBV5-1	TRBJ1-3	NA	NA	CASSLVGRSGNTIYF	TGCGCCAGCAGCTTGGTTGGCCGCTCTGGAAACACCATATATTTT